This is a list of T cell receptor beta chains from one sample in a study of vaccination effects on CD4 cells after COVID-19. Using immunoSEQ multiplex PCR, the repertoire was profiled, and TCRdb retains in-frame clones only, with some absent. The table includes about 59,000 clones, around 80% detected once. Their antigens remain unidentified. Sequencing used CD4+ T cells from PBMCs cultured with HCoV-OC43 spike peptides, obtained after COVID-19 vaccination. The receptor source for this set is a human donor who received a COVID-19 vaccine. Both conserved end residues are part of each CDR3. The D gene is left open where the match is weak. Clone size is given for some rows only: seen once, a few or many times, or a class if the clone is expanded.

few	TRBV4-1	TRBJ2-3	TRBD2	TGCGCCAGCAGGCGGACTAGCGGGGCAGATACGCAGTATTTT	CASRRTSGADTQYF
.	TRBV13	TRBJ2-3	TRBD1	TGTGCCAGCAGCCCGGGACAGGGGGCGAGAACAGATACGCAGTATTTT	CASSPGQGARTDTQYF
.	TRBV7-3	TRBJ2-3	.	TGTGCCAGCAGCTTAACCCCTTGGACTCGCACCTCTAGCACAGATACGCAGTATTTT	CASSLTPWTRTSSTDTQYF
.	TRBV15	TRBJ1-3	TRBD1	TGTGCCACCAGCACCCGGACAGGGGAGTTGGGAAACACCATATATTTT	CATSTRTGELGNTIYF
.	TRBV3-1/TRBV3-2	TRBJ1-3	TRBD1	TGTGCCAGCAGCCGCACGACAGGGAGCTCTGGAAACACCATATATTTT	CASSRTTGSSGNTIYF
once	TRBV20-1	TRBJ1-1	.	TGCAGTGCTCAGGGGTCCACTGAAGCTTTCTTT	CSAQGSTEAFF
.	TRBV5-6	TRBJ1-5	.	TGTGCCAGCAGCTTGATGAGTGGGGGCAATCAGCCCCAGCATTTT	CASSLMSGGNQPQHF
.	TRBV20-1	TRBJ1-2	.	TGCAGTGCTAGTCTCGGTGGGGCAGGGGGCTACACCTTC	CSASLGGAGGYTF
.	TRBV27	TRBJ1-2	TRBD1	TGTGCCAGCAGGACTCCGGGACAGGGGCCTAGCGATGGCTACACCTTC	CASRTPGQGPSDGYTF
.	TRBV2	TRBJ2-3	.	TGTGCCAGCAGTAAGACGGATGATACGCAGTATTTT	CASSKTDDTQYF
.	TRBV18	TRBJ2-5	TRBD1	TGTGCCAGCTCATCCGACAGGGACCGGGAGACCCAGTACTTC	CASSSDRDRETQYF
.	TRBV11-2	TRBJ2-5	.	TGTGCCAGCAGCCCGACCCCAGGGTCCCGGGTGGAGACCCAGTACTTC	CASSPTPGSRVETQYF
.	TRBV6-5	TRBJ1-1	TRBD1	TGTGCCACCATTAATACTCAGACAGGGTTCACTGAAGCTTTCTTT	CATINTQTGFTEAFF
few	TRBV5-1	TRBJ1-4	.	TGCGCCAGCCCCACGGGGCCGGACGATGAAAAACTGTTTTTT	CASPTGPDDEKLFF
once	TRBV7-2	TRBJ2-2	.	TGTGCCAGCAGCACACAAGCGGGTTCAGGCACCGGGGAGCTGTTTTTT	CASSTQAGSGTGELFF